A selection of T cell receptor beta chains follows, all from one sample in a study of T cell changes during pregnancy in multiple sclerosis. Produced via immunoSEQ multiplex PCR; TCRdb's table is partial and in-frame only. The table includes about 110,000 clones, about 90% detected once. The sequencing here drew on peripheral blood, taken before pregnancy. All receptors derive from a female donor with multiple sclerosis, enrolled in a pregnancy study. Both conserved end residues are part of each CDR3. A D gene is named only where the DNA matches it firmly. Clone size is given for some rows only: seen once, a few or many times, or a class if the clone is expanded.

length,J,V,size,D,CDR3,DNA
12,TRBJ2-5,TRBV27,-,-,CASSPAGETQYF,TGTGCCAGCAGTCCGGCGGGGGAGACCCAGTACTTC
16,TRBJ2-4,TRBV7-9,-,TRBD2,CASSDWTSGGASIQYF,TGTGCCAGCAGCGACTGGACTAGCGGGGGGGCCTCCATTCAGTACTTC
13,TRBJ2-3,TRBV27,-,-,CASSPPGPQPQYF,TGTGCCAGCAGTCCCCCTGGGCCACAACCGCAGTATTTT
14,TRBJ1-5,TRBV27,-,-,CASRQGLRNQPQHF,TGTGCCAGCAGGCAGGGTTTGAGGAATCAGCCCCAGCATTTT
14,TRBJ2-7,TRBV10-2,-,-,CASSASVQGGEQYF,TGCGCCAGCAGTGCGTCAGTGCAGGGCGGCGAGCAGTACTTC
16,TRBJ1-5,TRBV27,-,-,CASSLWGHGGNQPQHF,TGTGCCAGCAGTTTATGGGGTCACGGGGGCAATCAGCCCCAGCATTTT
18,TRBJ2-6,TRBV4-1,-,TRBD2,CASSQKTGGVAGANVLTF,TGCGCCAGCAGCCAAAAAACCGGGGGGGTTGCCGGGGCCAACGTCCTGACTTTC
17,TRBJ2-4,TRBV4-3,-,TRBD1,CASSQDSSDRAKNIQYF,TGCGCCAGCAGCCAAGATTCCTCGGACAGGGCAAAAAACATTCAGTACTTC
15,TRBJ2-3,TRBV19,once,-,CASSVSRVSTDTQYF,TGTGCCAGTAGTGTTAGCAGGGTGTCAACAGATACGCAGTATTTT
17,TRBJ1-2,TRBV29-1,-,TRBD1,CSVEALSGTALNYGYTF,TGCAGCGTTGAGGCCCTTTCAGGGACAGCGCTTAACTATGGCTACACCTTC
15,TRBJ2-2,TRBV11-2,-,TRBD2,CASSLVGRATGELFF,TGTGCCAGCAGCTTAGTCGGGAGGGCCACCGGGGAGCTGTTTTTT
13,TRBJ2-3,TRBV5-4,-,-,CASSHLALDTQYF,TGTGCCAGCAGCCATCTAGCCCTGGATACGCAGTATTTT
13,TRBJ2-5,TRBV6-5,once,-,CASSYSKQETQYF,TGTGCCAGCAGTTACTCCAAACAAGAGACCCAGTACTTC
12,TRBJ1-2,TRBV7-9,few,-,CASAKGDYGYTF,TGTGCCAGCGCCAAAGGGGACTATGGCTACACCTTC
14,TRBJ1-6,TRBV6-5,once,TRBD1,CASCRQGGNSPLHF,TGTGCCAGCTGCCGCCAGGGGGGAAATTCACCCCTCCACTTT
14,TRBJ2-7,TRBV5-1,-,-,CASSLTGTIYEQYF,TGCGCCAGCAGCTTGACAGGGACGATCTACGAGCAGTACTTC
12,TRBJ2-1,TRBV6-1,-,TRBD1,CASSLTGQGQFF,TGTGCCAGCAGTTTGACAGGGCAAGGACAGTTCTTC
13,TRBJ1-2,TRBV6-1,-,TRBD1,CASRAWDSYGYTF,TGTGCCAGCAGAGCTTGGGACAGCTATGGCTACACCTTC
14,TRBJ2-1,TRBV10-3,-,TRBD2,CATRLAGAYNEQFF,TGTGCCACGCGACTAGCGGGAGCCTACAATGAGCAGTTCTTC
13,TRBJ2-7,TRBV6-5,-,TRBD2,CASMMAGGHEQYF,TGTGCCAGCATGATGGCGGGAGGCCACGAGCAGTACTTC
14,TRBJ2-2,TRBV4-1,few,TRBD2,CASSPGLDTGELFF,TGCGCCAGCAGCCCGGGACTAGACACCGGGGAGCTGTTTTTT
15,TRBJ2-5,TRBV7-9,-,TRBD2,CASSSPGGQQETQYF,TGTGCCAGCAGCTCCCCGGGGGGGCAGCAAGAGACCCAGTACTTC
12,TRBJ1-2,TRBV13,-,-,CASSLQGYGYTF,TGTGCCAGCAGCTTACAGGGCTATGGCTACACCTTC
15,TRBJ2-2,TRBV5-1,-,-,CASSLEISYSGELFF,TGCGCCAGCAGCTTGGAAATAAGTTACTCCGGGGAGCTGTTTTTT
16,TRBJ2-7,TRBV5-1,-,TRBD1,CASSFTTGFFVYEQYF,TGCGCCAGCAGCTTTACGACAGGGTTCTTCGTCTACGAGCAGTACTTC
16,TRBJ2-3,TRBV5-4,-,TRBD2,CASRRRTSGRSDTQYF,TGTGCCAGCAGACGACGGACTAGCGGGAGGTCAGATACGCAGTATTTT
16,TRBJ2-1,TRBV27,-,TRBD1,CASSFGTGEVYNEQFF,TGTGCCAGCAGTTTTGGGACAGGTGAAGTGTACAATGAGCAGTTCTTC
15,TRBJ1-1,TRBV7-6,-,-,CASSLGSGGDTEAFF,TGTGCCAGCAGCTTAGGCTCCGGGGGAGACACTGAAGCTTTCTTT
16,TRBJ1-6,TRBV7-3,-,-,CASSLGGAREGSPLHF,TGTGCCAGCAGCTTAGGGGGGGCGAGGGAGGGATCACCCCTCCACTTT